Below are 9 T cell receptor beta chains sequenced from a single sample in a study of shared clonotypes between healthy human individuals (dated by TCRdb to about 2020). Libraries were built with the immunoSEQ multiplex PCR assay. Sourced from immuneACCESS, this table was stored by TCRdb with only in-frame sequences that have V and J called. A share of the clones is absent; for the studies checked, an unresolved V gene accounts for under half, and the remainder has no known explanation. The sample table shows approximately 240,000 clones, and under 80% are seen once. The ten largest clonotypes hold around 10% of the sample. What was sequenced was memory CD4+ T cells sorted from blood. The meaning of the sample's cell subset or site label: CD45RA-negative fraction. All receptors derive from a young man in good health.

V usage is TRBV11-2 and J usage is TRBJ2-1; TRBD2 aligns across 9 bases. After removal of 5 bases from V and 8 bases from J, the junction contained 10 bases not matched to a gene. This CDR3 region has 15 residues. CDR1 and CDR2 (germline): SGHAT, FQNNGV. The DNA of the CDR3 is TGTGCCAGCAGCCGGGGGGCTAGCGGGACGTATGAGCAGTTCTTC. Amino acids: CASSRGASGTYEQFF.

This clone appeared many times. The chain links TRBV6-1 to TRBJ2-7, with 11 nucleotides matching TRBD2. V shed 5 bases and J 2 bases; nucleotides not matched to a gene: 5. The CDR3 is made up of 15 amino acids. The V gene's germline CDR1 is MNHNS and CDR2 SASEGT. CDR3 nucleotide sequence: TGTGCCAGCAGTCCATTGACTAGCGGGGCCTACGAGCAGTACTTC. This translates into CASSPLTSGAYEQYF.

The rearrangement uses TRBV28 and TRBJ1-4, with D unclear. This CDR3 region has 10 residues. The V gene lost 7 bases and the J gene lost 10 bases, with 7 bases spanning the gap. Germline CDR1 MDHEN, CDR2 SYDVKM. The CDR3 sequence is CASKMGKLFF. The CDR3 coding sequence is TGTGCCAGCAAGATGGGAAAACTGTTTTTT.

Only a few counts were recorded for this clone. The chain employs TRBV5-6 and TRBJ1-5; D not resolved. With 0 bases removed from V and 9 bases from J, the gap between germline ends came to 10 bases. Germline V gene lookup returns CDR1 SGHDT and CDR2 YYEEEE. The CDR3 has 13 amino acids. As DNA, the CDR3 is TGTGCCAGCAGCTTGGAATCCAGCGGGCCCCAGCATTTT. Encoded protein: CASSLESSGPQHF.

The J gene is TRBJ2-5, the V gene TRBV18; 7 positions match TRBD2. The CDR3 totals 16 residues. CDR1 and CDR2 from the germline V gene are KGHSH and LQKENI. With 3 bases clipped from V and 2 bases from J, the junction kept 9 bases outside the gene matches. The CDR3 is CASSPTSRSSQETQYF. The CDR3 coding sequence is TGTGCCAGCTCACCGACTAGCCGAAGCTCTCAAGAGACCCAGTACTTC.

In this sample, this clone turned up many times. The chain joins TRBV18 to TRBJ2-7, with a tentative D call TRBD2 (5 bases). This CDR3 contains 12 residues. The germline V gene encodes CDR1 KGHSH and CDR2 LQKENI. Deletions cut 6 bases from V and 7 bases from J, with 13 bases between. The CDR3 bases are TGTGCCAGCTCTCCGACGACGGGGGAGCAGTACTTC. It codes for CASSPTTGEQYF.

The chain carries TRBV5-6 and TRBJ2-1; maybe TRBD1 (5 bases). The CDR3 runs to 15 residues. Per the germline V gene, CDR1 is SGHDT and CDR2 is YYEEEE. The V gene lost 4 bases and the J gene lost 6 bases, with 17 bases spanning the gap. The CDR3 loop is CASSPWTWVGNEQFF. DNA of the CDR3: TGTGCCAGCAGCCCATGGACATGGGTTGGCAATGAGCAGTTCTTC.

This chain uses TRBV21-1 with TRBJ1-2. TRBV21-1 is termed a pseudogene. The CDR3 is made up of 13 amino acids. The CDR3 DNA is TGTGCCAGCAGCAATCAGGAGGTCTATGGCTACACCTTC. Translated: CASSNQEVYGYTF.

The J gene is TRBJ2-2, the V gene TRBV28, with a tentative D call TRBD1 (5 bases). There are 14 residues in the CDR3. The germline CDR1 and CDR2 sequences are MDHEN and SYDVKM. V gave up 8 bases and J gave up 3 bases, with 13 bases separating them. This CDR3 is CASAQGWDTGELFF. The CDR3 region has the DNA TGTGCCAGCGCTCAGGGTTGGGACACCGGGGAGCTGTTTTTT.